What follows is one TCR beta chain and its context. Looked up from germline, CDR1 is LNHDA and CDR2 is SQIVND (reference sequence). This CDR3 has 13 residues. Trimming left V 3 bases short and J 6 bases short, with 11 bases between. This entry belongs to a study of blood T cell repertoires in COVID-19. Sequenced by immunoSEQ multiplex PCR; TCRdb stores in-frame clones only, minus some. The table lists 110,000 or so clones, roughly 80% of them singletons, with 2% to 3% in the top ten. Sequencing was performed on peripheral blood. This chain connects TRBV19 to TRBJ1-2; D unclear. The source of this sequence is a man in his fifties with acute or convalescent COVID-19. The CDR3 region has the DNA TGTGCCAGTAGTATCGAGATCGGGGATGGCTACACCTTC. Translated, it gives CASSIEIGDGYTF.